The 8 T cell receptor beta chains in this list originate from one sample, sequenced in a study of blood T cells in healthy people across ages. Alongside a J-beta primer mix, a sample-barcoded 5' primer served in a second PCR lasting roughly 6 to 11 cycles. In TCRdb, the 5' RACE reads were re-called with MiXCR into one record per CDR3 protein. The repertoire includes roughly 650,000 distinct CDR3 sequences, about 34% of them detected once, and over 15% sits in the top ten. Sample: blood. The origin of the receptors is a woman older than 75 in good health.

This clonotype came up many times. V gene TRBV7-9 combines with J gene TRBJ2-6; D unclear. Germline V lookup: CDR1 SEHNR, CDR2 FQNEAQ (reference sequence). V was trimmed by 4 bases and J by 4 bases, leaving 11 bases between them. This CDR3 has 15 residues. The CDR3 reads CASSSYRRGANVLTF. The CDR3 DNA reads TGTGCCAGCAGCTCCTACAGAAGAGGGGCCAACGTCCTGACTTTC.

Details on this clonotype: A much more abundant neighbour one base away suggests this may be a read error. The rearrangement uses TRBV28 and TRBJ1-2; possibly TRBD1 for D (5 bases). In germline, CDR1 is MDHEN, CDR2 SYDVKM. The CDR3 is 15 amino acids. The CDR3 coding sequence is TGTGCCAGCAGTTTACAACCAGGGTCGGACTATGGCTACGCCTTC. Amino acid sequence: CASSLQPGSDYGYAF.

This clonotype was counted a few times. The CDR3 DNA reads TGCAGTGCTACCCAATTGGGGGACCATGAAAAACTGTTTTTT. It codes for CSATQLGDHEKLFF. The rearrangement joins TRBV20-1 to TRBJ1-4; possibly TRBD1 for D (5 bases). V was trimmed by 4 bases and J by 6 bases, leaving 15 bases between them. The CDR3 is 14 amino acids. Germline V gives CDR1 DFQATT, CDR2 SNEGSKA (reference sequence).

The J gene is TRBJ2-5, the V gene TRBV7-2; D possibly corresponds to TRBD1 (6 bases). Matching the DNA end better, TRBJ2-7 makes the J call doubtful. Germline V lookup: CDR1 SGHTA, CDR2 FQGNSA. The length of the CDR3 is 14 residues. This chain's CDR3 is CASSPQDRDYEQYF. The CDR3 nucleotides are TGTGCCAGCAGCCCCCAGGACAGAGACTACGAGCAGTACTTC.

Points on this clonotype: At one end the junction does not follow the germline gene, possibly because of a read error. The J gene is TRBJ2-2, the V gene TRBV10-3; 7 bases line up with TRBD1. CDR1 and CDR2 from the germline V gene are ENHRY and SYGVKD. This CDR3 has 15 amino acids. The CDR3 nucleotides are TGTGCCACCAGTGAGACGACAGGGATTGCCGGGGAGCTGTTTTTT. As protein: CATSETTGIAGELFF.

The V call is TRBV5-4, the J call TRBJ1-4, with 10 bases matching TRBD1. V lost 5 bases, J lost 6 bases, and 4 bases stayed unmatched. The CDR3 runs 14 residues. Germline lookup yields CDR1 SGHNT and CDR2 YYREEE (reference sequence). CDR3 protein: CASRVTGGDEKLFF. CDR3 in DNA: TGTGCCAGCAGGGTGACAGGGGGCGATGAAAAACTGTTTTTT.

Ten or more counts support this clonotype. The CDR3 coding sequence is TGTGCCAGCAGCGTAAGAGGGACCGACTATGGCTACACCTTC. Translation gives CASSVRGTDYGYTF. This rearrangement joins TRBV9 to TRBJ1-2, with D maybe TRBD1 (5 bases). V was shortened by 1 base and J by 3 bases, with 10 bases between the two germline ends. The length of the CDR3 is 14 residues. Germline values: CDR1 SGDLS, CDR2 YYNGEE. Complete variable domain (other parts from reference TRBV9 and TRBJ1-2): DSGVTQTPKHLITATGQRVTLRCSPRSGDLSVYWYQQSLDQGLQFLIQYYNGEERAKGNILERFSAQQFPDLHSELNLSSLELGDSALYFCASSVRGTDYGYTFGSGTRLTVV.

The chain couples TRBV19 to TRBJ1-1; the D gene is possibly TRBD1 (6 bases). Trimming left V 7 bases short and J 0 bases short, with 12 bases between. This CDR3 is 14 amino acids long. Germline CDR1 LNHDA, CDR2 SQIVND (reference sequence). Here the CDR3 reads CASTMTGLNTEAFF. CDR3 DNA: TGTGCCAGTACCATGACAGGCTTGAACACTGAAGCTTTCTTT.